The TCR beta chain under discussion was sequenced for a study of blood T cell repertoires in COVID-19. Germline CDR1 is SQVTM and CDR2 is ANQGSEA. The CDR3 runs 14 residues. V lost 4 bases and J 6 bases, leaving 16 bases between the germline ends. In the source study's methods: Estimated nucleated cell counts came from reference gene primer amplification. Produced via immunoSEQ multiplex PCR; TCRdb's table is partial and in-frame only. V and J calls and clone size are those listed in that table; D and trimming were worked out from the DNA. The top ten clones hold roughly 2% of a sample with 70,000 to 85,000 clones, roughly 86% of them seen once.

Material: peripheral blood. The chain recombines TRBV29-1 with TRBJ2-1, with D maybe TRBD1 (5 bases). The TCR was taken from a woman aged 55-75 years with acute or convalescent COVID-19. CDR3 sequence (DNA): TGCAGCGTTGTCGGACCCACAGGTGGCAATGAGCAGTTCTTC. Protein: CSVVGPTGGNEQFF.